The 18 T cell receptor beta chains presented below share a single source sample, sequenced in a study of CD8 T cells in ankylosing spondylitis. Via MiXCR, TCRdb re-called the 5' RACE reads, giving one row per CDR3 protein. The sample has around 130,000 distinct CDR3 sequences, around 7% seen once. Input material: blood, either unsorted or a sorted T cell fraction (not recorded which). The source is a male donor with ankylosing spondylitis or in good health (not recorded which).

This clonotype was recorded at least ten times. This sequence joins TRBV5-1 and TRBJ2-5; D is uncertain. This CDR3 spans 14 amino acids. V was cut by 0 bases and J by 2 bases, with 8 bases left in between. In germline, CDR1 is SGHRS, CDR2 YFSETQ. Here the CDR3 DNA reads TGCGCCAGCAGCTTGGAGGACGTACAAGAGACCCAGTACTTC. Encoded protein: CASSLEDVQETQYF.

By frequency in the sample, this clonotype is medium-sized. Here the CDR3 reads CSVEARGWAADTQYF. CDR3 in DNA: TGCAGCGTTGAAGCCCGGGGGTGGGCGGCAGATACGCAGTATTTT. This chain uses TRBV29-1 with TRBJ2-3; D is perhaps TRBD2 (6 bases). CDR3 size: 15 residues. Germline V gene lookup returns CDR1 SQVTM and CDR2 ANQGSEA. Trimming stripped 1 base from V and 4 bases from J, with 15 bases between.

The chain has TRBV7-9 and TRBJ1-3; D gene ambiguous. CDR1 and CDR2 from the germline V gene are SEHNR and FQNEAQ (reference sequence). This CDR3 spans 16 amino acids. The germline V and J ends were trimmed by 11 bases and 0 bases, with 20 bases remaining between them. CDR3 loop: CAARLGSSSSGNTIYF. The DNA for the CDR3 is TGTGCCGCCCGGCTGGGCTCCTCAAGCTCTGGAAACACCATATATTTT.

This clonotype was recorded many times. The V gene is TRBV12-3 or TRBV12-4, the J gene TRBJ2-7, with a possible D match to TRBD2 (7 bases). CDR3 size: 14 residues. V lost 1 base and J lost 2, with 9 bases in between. The CDR3 DNA sequence: TGTGCCAGCAGTTTAGTGCGGGGGCCCTACGAGCAGTACTTC. It specifies CASSLVRGPYEQYF.

This clonotype was picked up a small number of times. V and J are TRBV14 and TRBJ2-7, with TRBD1 as a possible D gene (6 bases). Germline V gives CDR1 SGHDN, CDR2 FVKESK. CDR3 size: 13 residues. V gave up 6 bases and J gave up 2 bases, with 11 bases separating them. CDR3 nucleotide sequence: TGTGCCAGCAGACAGACAGGAGCCTACGAGCAGTACTTC. This sequence encodes CASRQTGAYEQYF.

At least ten counts were recorded for this clonotype. The chain combines TRBV9 with TRBJ2-7; D could derive from TRBD1 or TRBD2 (5 bases each). V was trimmed by 0 bases and J by 3 bases, leaving 10 bases between them. This CDR3 is 14 amino acids long. Per germline, CDR1 SGDLS and CDR2 YYNGEE. CDR3 sequence: CASSVDGAIYEQYF. The CDR3 DNA follows: TGTGCCAGCAGCGTAGACGGGGCCATCTACGAGCAGTACTTC.

Ten or more counts support this clonotype. The chain links TRBV19 to TRBJ2-7; D might be TRBD1 (6 bases). The CDR3 covers 15 residues. Germline V CDR1 and CDR2: LNHDA, SQIVND (reference sequence). With 5 bases removed from V and 3 bases from J, the gap between germline ends came to 17 bases. The CDR3 sequence is CASSLRDTSHYEQYF. The CDR3, as DNA: TGTGCCAGTAGTCTCCGGGACACAAGCCACTACGAGCAGTACTTC.

This clonotype has ten or more counts. This chain links TRBV20-1 with TRBJ2-6; 7 nucleotides agree with TRBD2. CDR1 and CDR2 (germline): DFQATT, SNEGSKA (reference sequence). With V trimmed by 6 bases and J by 0 bases, 8 bases remained unmatched. This CDR3 comprises 16 residues. CDR3 loop: CSAPGGWFSGANVLTF. The CDR3 nucleotides are TGCAGTGCCCCGGGGGGTTGGTTCTCTGGGGCCAACGTCCTGACTTTC.

This clonotype was seen repeatedly, ten times or more. The J gene is TRBJ1-1, the V gene TRBV5-1; D uncertain. CDR1 is SGHRS and CDR2 is YFSETQ in the germline V gene. The V end lost 1 base, the J end lost 3 bases, and 16 bases lay between the germline ends. The CDR3 spans 16 residues. The CDR3 region has the DNA TGCGCCAGCAGCTTGACAGCTACATATAGAGACACTGAAGCTTTCTTT. As protein: CASSLTATYRDTEAFF.

This clonotype was counted many times. The V gene is TRBV5-1, the J gene TRBJ2-6; D is perhaps TRBD2 (5 bases). The CDR3 has 14 residues. CDR1 SGHRS and CDR2 YFSETQ come from the germline V gene. Between the trimmed V and J ends, which lost 4 bases and 11 bases, there was a span of 16 bases. CDR3 nucleotides: TGCGCCAGCAGCCTCGGACGGGGAGTTGACGTCCTGACTTTC. It yields the protein CASSLGRGVDVLTF.

This clonotype has at least ten counts. The rearrangement joins TRBV12-3 or TRBV12-4 to TRBJ2-6; D not certain. The CDR3 extends over 15 amino acids. Trimming removed 5 bases at V and 3 bases at J, with 11 bases between. The CDR3 loop is CASSLVDRGANVLTF. The CDR3 DNA reads as TGTGCCAGCAGTCTCGTCGACCGTGGGGCCAACGTCCTGACTTTC.

This clonotype was counted many times. V usage is TRBV11-2 and J usage is TRBJ2-5; 14 bases fit TRBD2. This CDR3 has 16 residues. Germline V gene data show CDR1 as SGHAT and CDR2 as FQNNGV. With V trimmed by 3 bases and J by 5 bases, 5 bases remained unmatched. CDR3 coding DNA: TGTGCCAGCAGCTTCCTGCGGACTAGCGGGAGGGAGACCCAGTACTTC. Translated: CASSFLRTSGRETQYF.

In this sample, this clonotype turned up a few times. The rearrangement joins TRBV12-3 or TRBV12-4 to TRBJ1-1; D unresolved. This CDR3 spans 11 amino acids. The V end lost 3 bases, the J end lost 12 bases, and 11 bases lay between the germline ends. The CDR3: CASSFGPLPFF. CDR3 DNA sequence: TGTGCCAGCAGTTTCGGACCCTTGCCTTTCTTT.

This clonotype was seen at least ten times. The chain links TRBV20-1 to TRBJ2-1; tentative D call: TRBD1 (5 bases). V was cut by 6 bases and J by 8 bases, with 11 bases left in between. Germline CDR1 reads DFQATT; CDR2 reads SNEGSKA (reference sequence). The CDR3 covers 11 residues. CDR3 sequence (DNA): TGCAGTGCCCGGACATGGGATGAGCAGTTCTTC. Its protein is CSARTWDEQFF.

This clonotype appeared many times. The chain joins TRBV18 to TRBJ2-6, with D maybe TRBD2 (5 bases). This CDR3 region has 15 residues. Germline-derived CDR1 and CDR2 are KGHSH and LQKENI. V was cut by 5 bases and J by 0 bases, with 8 bases left in between. Here the CDR3 DNA reads TGTGCCAGCTCATCCGGACTCTCTGGGGCCAACGTCCTGACTTTC. Translated, it gives CASSSGLSGANVLTF.

This clonotype has a count of ten or more. The chain joins TRBV5-1 to TRBJ2-7, with D perhaps TRBD2 (6 bases). The CDR3 totals 16 residues. Germline V CDR1 and CDR2: SGHRS, YFSETQ. Trimming took off 0 bases at V and 6 bases at J, with 19 bases between the two ends. In DNA form, the CDR3 reads TGCGCCAGCAGCTTGGCCCTGGGTACGGGACTTGGCGAGCAGTACTTC. Translating it yields CASSLALGTGLGEQYF.

This clonotype was seen repeatedly, ten times or more. The rearrangement uses TRBV5-6 and TRBJ2-4, with TRBD1 identical over 8 bases. The CDR3 is 14 residues long. Trimming removed 4 bases from V and 8 bases from J; junction bases left unmatched: 8. Germline V gene sequence: CDR1 SGHDT, CDR2 YYEEEE. The DNA of the CDR3 is TGTGCCAGCAGCCCTGGACAGGGCGGGGACATTCAGTACTTC. This sequence encodes CASSPGQGGDIQYF.

There are many counts of this clonotype. The rearrangement links TRBV4-1 to TRBJ1-5; weak D call: TRBD1 (6 bases). Trimming took off 0 bases at V and 9 bases at J, with 18 bases between the two ends. The germline V gene encodes CDR1 MGHRA and CDR2 YSYEKL. The CDR3 is 16 residues long. CDR3 coding DNA: TGCGCCAGCAGCCAAGAATACGGACAGCGCCCCAGGCCCCAGCATTTT. Its translation is CASSQEYGQRPRPQHF.